A single sample is the source of the 27 T cell receptor beta chains below, sequenced in a study of shared clonotypes between healthy human individuals. Using immunoSEQ multiplex PCR, the repertoire was profiled, and TCRdb retains in-frame clones only, with some absent. Of 2 million to 2.5 million clones detected, around 93% appear once; the ten largest clones hold more than 0.35%. Sequencing was carried out using naive CD4+ T cells from PBMCs. The subset was: CD45RA+ positively selected. These TCRs come from a man between 18 and 35 years old in good health. Some clones in this sample may be carry-over from other donors' samples.

This chain connects TRBV19 to TRBJ1-5, with D tentatively TRBD1 (6 bases). CDR1 LNHDA and CDR2 SQIVND come from the germline V gene (reference sequence). CDR3 length equals 19 residues. Trimming took off 5 bases at V and 7 bases at J, with 30 bases between the two ends. CDR3 nucleotide sequence: TGTGCCAGTAGTCGCATATCCCCGTCCGGCGGGACACCCGGACAGCCCCAGCATTTT. Translating gives CASSRISPSGGTPGQPQHF.

The J gene is TRBJ1-2, the V gene TRBV7-2; 7 positions match TRBD1. Germline CDR1 and CDR2: SGHTA and FQGNSA. V gave up 0 bases and J gave up 9 bases; unmatched junction bases: 7. The CDR3 spans 14 residues. CDR3 nucleotides: TGTGCCAGCAGCTTAGCGAACAGGGGTTTTAGCTACACCTTC. It yields the protein CASSLANRGFSYTF. The full variable domain, its missing parts supplied by reference TRBV7-2 and TRBJ1-2, is GAGVSQSPSNKVTEKGKDVELRCDPISGHTALYWYRQSLGQGLEFLIYFQGNSAPDKSGLPSDRFSAERTGGSVSTLTIQRTQQEDSAVYLCASSLANRGFSYTFGSGTRLTVV.

The chain is built from TRBV28 and TRBJ1-2; D not certain. V was cut by 5 bases and J by 1 base, with 14 bases left in between. This CDR3 comprises 15 residues. Germline-derived CDR1 and CDR2 are MDHEN and SYDVKM. Here the CDR3 reads CASSPVGSGNYGYTF. The CDR3 DNA follows: TGTGCCAGCAGTCCCGTCGGGAGCGGTAACTATGGCTACACCTTC.

This chain joins TRBV28 and TRBJ2-7; 8 bases fit TRBD1. Germline V lookup: CDR1 MDHEN, CDR2 SYDVKM. Trimming removed 3 bases from V and 1 base from J; junction bases left unmatched: 8. This CDR3 comprises 16 residues. This CDR3 reads CASSFRAGTGSYEQYF. As DNA, the CDR3 is TGTGCCAGCAGTTTCCGGGCGGGGACAGGTTCCTACGAGCAGTACTTC.

This chain connects TRBV7-8 to TRBJ2-3, with 13 bases identical to TRBD2. Trimming cost V 5 bases and J 0 bases; bases outside gene matches: 2. CDR1 is SGHVS, CDR2 FQNEAQ, per germline. The CDR3 spans 16 residues. The CDR3 reads CASSILAGGSTDTQYF. The DNA of the CDR3 is TGTGCCAGCAGCATACTAGCGGGAGGGAGCACAGATACGCAGTATTTT.

With respect to this clone: At the DNA level, this CDR3 is encoded by other sequences in the same sample as well. The chain links TRBV2 to TRBJ1-4; D call uncertain. The CDR3 covers 11 residues. Between the trimmed V and J ends, which lost 7 bases and 7 bases, there was a span of 7 bases. Looked up from germline, CDR1 is SNHLY and CDR2 is FYNNEI. CDR3 residues: CASTRGEKLFF. CDR3 nucleotide sequence: TGTGCCAGCACTCGGGGTGAAAAACTGTTTTTT.

The CDR3 sequence: CASSPDRSYGYTF. CDR3 sequence (DNA): TGTGCCAGCAGCCCGGATCGGTCCTATGGCTACACCTTC. V is TRBV27 and J is TRBJ1-2; D is ambiguous. The CDR3 loop spans 13 amino acids. Germline V gene lookup returns CDR1 MNHEY and CDR2 SMNVEV (reference sequence). V gave up 6 bases and J gave up 4 bases, with 12 bases separating them.

On this clone: This sample includes further DNA sequences coding for the same CDR3. The chain is built from TRBV2 and TRBJ2-3; no clear D. There are 14 residues in the CDR3. Trimming stripped 0 bases from V and 3 bases from J, with 7 bases between. Germline V gives CDR1 SNHLY, CDR2 FYNNEI. The CDR3 reads CASSEALPTDTQYF. DNA of the CDR3: TGTGCCAGCAGTGAAGCGCTTCCAACAGATACGCAGTATTTT.

V and J are TRBV28 and TRBJ2-7, with D perhaps matching TRBD2 (5 bases). Germline values: CDR1 MDHEN, CDR2 SYDVKM. The CDR3 spans 17 residues. The V end lost 4 bases, the J end lost 2 bases, and 21 bases lay between the germline ends. This CDR3 is CASSSLVRAAGTYEQYF. CDR3 sequence (DNA): TGTGCCAGCAGTTCGCTAGTGAGGGCAGCCGGTACCTACGAGCAGTACTTC.

The V gene is TRBV6-1, the J gene TRBJ1-1, with 9 bases lining up with TRBD1. Per the germline V gene, CDR1 is MNHNS and CDR2 is SASEGT. The CDR3 covers 13 residues. V was pared by 7 bases and J by 1 base, with 1 base of the junction left unmatched. The DNA for the CDR3 is TGTGCCAGCATGGACAGGGGGAACACTGAAGCTTTCTTT. This encodes CASMDRGNTEAFF.

The chain combines TRBV7-9 with TRBJ1-1; no clear D gene. The V gene lost 2 bases and the J gene lost 11 bases, with 12 bases spanning the gap. There are 12 residues in the CDR3. Germline V lookup: CDR1 SEHNR, CDR2 FQNEAQ (reference sequence). The CDR3 DNA sequence: TGTGCCAGCAGCTTATGGGGAGGGAACGCTTTCTTT. Amino acid sequence: CASSLWGGNAFF.

Note on this clone: Distinct nucleotide sequences in the sample also encode this CDR3. The V gene is TRBV5-1, the J gene TRBJ2-6; D uncertain. Trimming pared 5 bases from V and 0 bases from J, leaving 9 bases between. The CDR3 totals 15 residues. Germline assignment: CDR1 SGHRS and CDR2 YFSETQ. Here the CDR3 DNA reads TGCGCCAGCAGTTCCGTCCCCTCTGGGGCCAACGTCCTGACTTTC. Protein: CASSSVPSGANVLTF.

Regarding this clone: Other DNA sequences in the same sample also yield this CDR3. This rearrangement joins TRBV18 to TRBJ2-7; 7 bases align to TRBD2. Germline CDR1 KGHSH, CDR2 LQKENI. V shed 3 bases, J shed 3 bases, and the junction held 5 bases outside the gene matches. This CDR3 is built from 14 residues. Written as DNA, the CDR3 is TGTGCCAGCTCACCCGGGACGGGAGGCTACGAGCAGTACTTC. Protein: CASSPGTGGYEQYF.

This clone was seen only once. The rearrangement joins TRBV27 to TRBJ2-7; D assignment may be TRBD1 or TRBD2 (5 bases each). V was clipped by 3 bases and J by 3 bases, with 18 bases between them. Germline V gene lookup returns CDR1 MNHEY and CDR2 SMNVEV (reference sequence). This CDR3 is 16 amino acids long. In DNA form, the CDR3 reads TGTGCCAGCAGTTTCTGGTCTGGGACCCCTCACTACGAGCAGTACTTC. Translating it yields CASSFWSGTPHYEQYF.

This clone occurred once. The chain uses TRBV2 and TRBJ2-7; D is possibly TRBD2 (5 bases). V lost 6 bases to trimming and J lost 3 bases, with 6 bases between them. Germline V lookup: CDR1 SNHLY, CDR2 FYNNEI. There are 11 residues in the CDR3. CDR3 sequence: CASRSGYEQYF. The DNA of the CDR3 is TGTGCCAGCAGGAGCGGCTACGAGCAGTACTTC.

The CDR3 DNA sequence: TGCGCCAGCAGCCAAGGCGAGGGGGGGACCTACGAGCAGTACTTC. Residues: CASSQGEGGTYEQYF. This chain uses TRBV4-1 with TRBJ2-7; tentative D call: TRBD2 (7 bases). CDR3 length: 15 residues. Germline loops: CDR1 MGHRA, CDR2 YSYEKL. The germline V and J ends were trimmed by 1 base and 2 bases, with 12 bases remaining between them.

J is TRBJ2-6 and V is TRBV5-1, with 7 bases matching TRBD1. Trimming cost V 4 bases and J 19 bases; bases outside gene matches: 14. The germline CDR1 and CDR2 sequences are SGHRS and YFSETQ. This CDR3 comprises 13 residues. This CDR3 is CASSPQRGRISTF. DNA for the CDR3: TGCGCCAGCAGCCCACAGAGGGGGCGAATCTCTACTTTC.

This chain links TRBV29-1 with TRBJ2-3; D tentatively fits TRBD1 or TRBD2 (6 bases each). Germline V CDR1 and CDR2: SQVTM, ANQGSEA. CDR3 length: 18 amino acids. V dropped 0 bases and J dropped 2 bases, with 21 bases sitting between them. The CDR3 coding sequence is TGCAGCGTTGAAGATGGTATGAGTTGGACGGGGGCCACAGATACGCAGTATTTT. This codes for CSVEDGMSWTGATDTQYF.

This chain uses TRBV19 with TRBJ2-1; 9 bases are shared with TRBD1. V shed 7 bases, J shed 9 bases, and the junction held 4 bases outside the gene matches. Germline V CDR1 and CDR2: LNHDA, SQIVND (reference sequence). This CDR3 comprises 12 residues. This CDR3 reads CASTTGGREQFF. The CDR3 region has the DNA TGTGCCAGTACTACAGGGGGCCGTGAGCAGTTCTTC.

V gene TRBV2 combines with J gene TRBJ2-3; D gene ambiguous. The CDR3 runs 13 residues. CDR1 and CDR2 (germline): SNHLY, FYNNEI. V lost 6 bases to trimming and J lost 1 base, with 8 bases between them. CDR3 residues: CASRETRTDTQYF. The DNA of the CDR3 is TGTGCCAGCAGAGAGACTCGCACAGATACGCAGTATTTT.

The V gene is TRBV2, the J gene TRBJ1-1; D remains unclear. The CDR3 is 13 amino acids. V gave up 8 bases and J gave up 1 base, with 11 bases separating them. Germline V lookup: CDR1 SNHLY, CDR2 FYNNEI. This CDR3 is CASAPETNTEAFF. The CDR3 DNA reads as TGTGCCAGCGCCCCGGAGACGAACACTGAAGCTTTCTTT.

The CDR3 is CASSLSEGELFF. In DNA, the CDR3 is TGTGCCAGCAGCCTTTCGGAAGGGGAACTGTTTTTT. V is TRBV5-4 and J is TRBJ1-4, with D tentatively TRBD1 (5 bases). CDR1 is SGHNT, CDR2 YYREEE, per germline (reference sequence). V lost 4 bases to trimming and J lost 12 bases, with 13 bases between them. The CDR3 has 12 amino acids. Based on the CDR3 plus reference TRBV5-4 and TRBJ1-4, the full variable domain is ETGVTQSPTHLIKTRGQQVTLRCSSQSGHNTVSWYQQALGQGPQFIFQYYREEENGRGNFPPRFSGLQFPNYSSELNVNALELDDSALYLCASSLSEGELFFGSGTQLSVL.

J is TRBJ2-1 and V is TRBV7-9, with a possible D match to TRBD2 (5 bases). The CDR3 covers 13 residues. Germline loops: CDR1 SEHNR, CDR2 FQNEAQ (reference sequence). Trimming took off 5 bases at V and 8 bases at J, with 13 bases between the two ends. This CDR3 reads CASSRLGVYEQFF. The CDR3 DNA reads TGTGCCAGCAGCCGCTTGGGAGTATATGAGCAGTTCTTC.

The chain recombines TRBV5-1 with TRBJ2-5; possible D gene TRBD1, 7 bases. This CDR3 has 16 amino acids. In germline, CDR1 is SGHRS, CDR2 YFSETQ. Trimming removed 3 bases from V and 1 base from J, with 16 bases in between. This chain's CDR3 is CASSSGGGNAQETQYF. The CDR3 DNA follows: TGCGCCAGCAGCTCAGGGGGAGGCAACGCCCAAGAGACCCAGTACTTC.

Comments on this clone: In the same sample, other DNA sequences code for this CDR3. This sequence joins TRBV9 and TRBJ2-3; D gene unclear. The V gene lost 4 bases and the J gene lost 2 bases, with 8 bases spanning the gap. CDR1 is SGDLS, CDR2 YYNGEE, per germline. CDR3 length equals 13 residues. CDR3 amino acids: CASSLSPTDTQYF. As DNA, the CDR3 is TGTGCCAGCAGCCTTTCACCCACAGATACGCAGTATTTT. Looking up the rest from reference TRBV9 and TRBJ2-3 gives the full variable domain: DSGVTQTPKHLITATGQRVTLRCSPRSGDLSVYWYQQSLDQGLQFLIQYYNGEERAKGNILERFSAQQFPDLHSELNLSSLELGDSALYFCASSLSPTDTQYFGPGTRLTVL.

The chain combines TRBV25-1 with TRBJ2-7; D gene ambiguous. There are 15 residues in the CDR3. Germline V lookup: CDR1 MGHDK, CDR2 SYGVNS. The V and J ends lost 3 bases and 4 bases respectively, with 16 bases between them. The CDR3 region is CASSDLRPGGYEQYF. The CDR3 DNA is TGTGCCAGCAGTGATCTGCGACCTGGTGGGTACGAGCAGTACTTC.

The CDR3 region is CASSPLSGLFF. The DNA for the CDR3 is TGTGCCAGCAGTCCCCTGAGTGGGCTGTTTTTT. The V and J genes are TRBV2 and TRBJ2-2; no clear D. Germline V lookup: CDR1 SNHLY, CDR2 FYNNEI. V was cut by 5 bases and J by 13 bases, with 11 bases left in between. This CDR3 is 11 amino acids long.